The rows below give T cell receptor beta chains drawn from one sample of a study of OX40 agonist ivuxolimab in advanced cancers. Here immunoSEQ multiplex PCR was the method, and the copy in TCRdb shows in-frame clones only, minus some. The sample lists roughly 90,000 clones, approximately 94% occurring once. The sample in question was CD4+ or CD8+ T cells sorted from blood, obtained in a trial of the OX40 agonist ivuxolimab. The source is an adult with an advanced solid tumor such as melanoma, head and neck, liver or kidney cancer. CDR3s include the opening cysteine and the closing phenylalanine or tryptophan. Each record gives: CDR3 protein, CDR3 DNA, D gene, clone size, V gene, J gene. The D gene is left open where the match is weak. Expanded clones are given a class, and other clones once, few, many or no size at all.

CDR3 protein: CASSIATGGFSPLHF
CDR3 DNA: TGTGCCAGTAGTATAGCAACAGGGGGCTTTTCACCCCTCCACTTT
D gene: TRBD1
clone size: NA
V gene: TRBV19
J gene: TRBJ1-6

CDR3 protein: CASSEGQGVSYEQYF
CDR3 DNA: TGTGCCAGCAGCGAGGGACAGGGTGTCTCCTACGAGCAGTACTTC
D gene: TRBD1
clone size: NA
V gene: TRBV9
J gene: TRBJ2-7

CDR3 protein: CSVDRDNEQFF
CDR3 DNA: TGCAGCGTTGATCGCGACAATGAGCAGTTCTTC
D gene: NA
clone size: NA
V gene: TRBV29-1
J gene: TRBJ2-1

CDR3 protein: CASSILGASYEQYF
CDR3 DNA: TGTGCCAGTAGTATTCTCGGGGCCTCCTACGAGCAGTACTTC
D gene: NA
clone size: NA
V gene: TRBV19
J gene: TRBJ2-7

CDR3 protein: CASSYSGGDNQPQHF
CDR3 DNA: TGTGCCAGCAGTTACTCAGGGGGGGACAATCAGCCCCAGCATTTT
D gene: NA
clone size: NA
V gene: TRBV6-5
J gene: TRBJ1-5

CDR3 protein: CASRTGPPRPNEQFF
CDR3 DNA: TGCGCCAGCAGGACGGGACCTCCTCGTCCCAATGAGCAGTTCTTC
D gene: NA
clone size: NA
V gene: TRBV5-1
J gene: TRBJ2-1

CDR3 protein: CAISLRGSSSYEQYF
CDR3 DNA: TGTGCCATCTCCCTTAGGGGCTCTAGCTCCTACGAGCAGTACTTC
D gene: NA
clone size: NA
V gene: TRBV28
J gene: TRBJ2-7

CDR3 protein: CASSQGQGSGYEQYF
CDR3 DNA: TGCGCCAGCAGCCAAGGACAGGGATCCGGCTACGAGCAGTACTTC
D gene: TRBD1
clone size: NA
V gene: TRBV4-1
J gene: TRBJ2-7

CDR3 protein: CASSFFAAWDTSSGANVLTF
CDR3 DNA: TGCGCCAGCAGCTTTTTTGCCGCTTGGGACACCAGCTCTGGGGCCAACGTCCTGACTTTC
D gene: NA
clone size: NA
V gene: TRBV5-1
J gene: TRBJ2-6

CDR3 protein: CASKGQGGTEAFF
CDR3 DNA: TGTGCCAGCAAAGGACAGGGCGGGACTGAAGCTTTCTTT
D gene: TRBD1
clone size: NA
V gene: TRBV6-6
J gene: TRBJ1-1

CDR3 protein: CASSEFDRGGTYGYTF
CDR3 DNA: TGTGCCAGCAGTGAATTTGACAGGGGAGGGACCTATGGCTACACCTTC
D gene: TRBD1
clone size: once
V gene: TRBV6-1
J gene: TRBJ1-2

CDR3 protein: CASSSFSGGETQYF
CDR3 DNA: TGTGCCAGCAGTTCCTTTAGCGGGGGGGAGACCCAGTACTTC
D gene: TRBD2
clone size: NA
V gene: TRBV6-5
J gene: TRBJ2-5

CDR3 protein: CASSVDRGYTGELFF
CDR3 DNA: TGTGCCAGCAGCGTAGACAGGGGGTACACCGGGGAGCTGTTTTTT
D gene: TRBD1
clone size: NA
V gene: TRBV9
J gene: TRBJ2-2

CDR3 protein: CASSLDPQTGQPQHF
CDR3 DNA: TGTGCCAGCAGCTTAGATCCTCAGACAGGGCAGCCCCAGCATTTT
D gene: TRBD1
clone size: NA
V gene: TRBV11-2
J gene: TRBJ1-5

CDR3 protein: CASSLTTGFPEQYF
CDR3 DNA: TGTGCCAGCAGTTTAACCACGGGGTTTCCCGAGCAGTACTTC
D gene: NA
clone size: once
V gene: TRBV27
J gene: TRBJ2-7

CDR3 protein: CASSLGTTIGGDTQYF
CDR3 DNA: TGTGCCAGCAGCTTGGGGACAACAATTGGGGGAGATACGCAGTATTTT
D gene: NA
clone size: NA
V gene: TRBV5-6
J gene: TRBJ2-3

CDR3 protein: CAWSVQMNTEAFF
CDR3 DNA: TGTGCCTGGAGTGTACAGATGAACACTGAAGCTTTCTTT
D gene: NA
clone size: NA
V gene: TRBV30
J gene: TRBJ1-1

CDR3 protein: CASSLQGGPYEQYF
CDR3 DNA: TGTGCCAGCAGTCTCCAGGGAGGGCCCTACGAGCAGTACTTC
D gene: TRBD2
clone size: NA
V gene: TRBV6-6
J gene: TRBJ2-7

CDR3 protein: CASYGLGGLHTEAFF
CDR3 DNA: TGTGCCAGCTATGGTCTAGGAGGACTCCACACTGAAGCTTTCTTT
D gene: NA
clone size: few
V gene: TRBV2
J gene: TRBJ1-1

CDR3 protein: CASSYRRGNTEAFF
CDR3 DNA: TGTGCCAGCAGCTACAGACGGGGAAACACTGAAGCTTTCTTT
D gene: NA
clone size: NA
V gene: TRBV5-8
J gene: TRBJ1-1

CDR3 protein: CASSYSVGAVEDTQYF
CDR3 DNA: TGTGCCAGCAGTTACTCGGTAGGGGCTGTGGAAGATACGCAGTATTTT
D gene: NA
clone size: NA
V gene: TRBV6-5
J gene: TRBJ2-3

CDR3 protein: CASSLVSPLYNEQFF
CDR3 DNA: TGCGCCAGCAGCTTGGTGTCCCCTCTCTACAATGAGCAGTTCTTC
D gene: NA
clone size: NA
V gene: TRBV5-1
J gene: TRBJ2-1

CDR3 protein: CASSIWQGPNQPQHF
CDR3 DNA: TGTGCCAGTAGTATATGGCAGGGACCTAATCAGCCCCAGCATTTT
D gene: NA
clone size: NA
V gene: TRBV19
J gene: TRBJ1-5

CDR3 protein: CASSLRGTNSPLHF
CDR3 DNA: TGTGCCAGCAGCCTCAGGGGTACGAATTCACCCCTCCACTTT
D gene: NA
clone size: NA
V gene: TRBV27
J gene: TRBJ1-6

CDR3 protein: CASSLIDTLNTEAFF
CDR3 DNA: TGTGCCAGCTCCCTCATCGACACCTTGAACACTGAAGCTTTCTTT
D gene: NA
clone size: NA
V gene: TRBV2
J gene: TRBJ1-1

CDR3 protein: CASSYHPGLSYNEQFF
CDR3 DNA: TGTGCCAGCAGCTACCATCCGGGACTATCCTACAATGAGCAGTTCTTC
D gene: TRBD2
clone size: NA
V gene: TRBV11-2
J gene: TRBJ2-1

CDR3 protein: CASSVDGSYEQYF
CDR3 DNA: TGTGCCAGCAGCGTAGACGGCTCCTACGAGCAGTACTTC
D gene: NA
clone size: NA
V gene: TRBV9
J gene: TRBJ2-7

CDR3 protein: CSVGRDRGIYGYTF
CDR3 DNA: TGCAGCGTGGGCCGGGACAGGGGGATCTATGGCTACACCTTC
D gene: TRBD1
clone size: NA
V gene: TRBV29-1
J gene: TRBJ1-2

CDR3 protein: CASSFNGADTQYF
CDR3 DNA: TGTGCCAGCAGTTTTAACGGTGCAGATACGCAGTATTTT
D gene: NA
clone size: NA
V gene: TRBV27
J gene: TRBJ2-3